Listed here are 19 T cell receptor beta chains from one sample, sequenced in a study of blood T cells in healthy people across ages. For the second PCR, which ran for about 7 to 11 cycles, a sample-barcoded 5' primer and a J-beta primer mix were used. Each CDR3 protein gets one entry after TCRdb re-called the 5' RACE reads with MiXCR. The sample includes roughly 1.5 million distinct CDR3 sequences, approximately 39% of them seen just once. The sequenced sample consisted of blood. Receptors originate from a woman aged 18-29 years in good health.

As regards this clonotype: Germline and junction disagree at one end, which may indicate a read error. CDR3 residues: CANSVGLSGDYNEQFF. DNA of the CDR3: TGTGCCAACAGCGTAGGTCTTAGCGGGGACTACAATGAGCAGTTCTTC. The chain couples TRBV9 to TRBJ2-1; 8 nucleotides agree with TRBD2. CDR1 is SGDLS and CDR2 is YYNGEE in the germline V gene. The CDR3 length is 16 residues.

V and J are TRBV11-1 and TRBJ2-2; either TRBD1 or TRBD2 may supply D (5 bases each). The CDR3 runs to 13 residues. Germline CDR1 and CDR2: SGHAT and FQDESV (reference sequence). Between the trimmed V and J ends, which lost 5 bases and 6 bases, there was a span of 10 bases. Written as DNA, the CDR3 is TGTGCCAGCAGCGGGGGATTTTCCGGGGAGCTGTTTTTT. Translation gives CASSGGFSGELFF.

This clonotype was recorded many times. This chain uses TRBV4-1 with TRBJ2-1; D may be TRBD2 (6 bases). Looked up from germline, CDR1 is MGHRA and CDR2 is YSYEKL. With 2 bases removed from V and 1 base from J, the gap between germline ends came to 15 bases. The CDR3 totals 17 residues. The CDR3 region has the DNA TGCGCCAGCAGCCAAATACGACTAGTAAGATCCTACAATGAGCAGTTCTTC. Its protein product is CASSQIRLVRSYNEQFF.

This chain uses TRBV12-5 with TRBJ2-5; D is unresolved. The V gene lost 7 bases and the J gene lost 5 bases, with 8 bases spanning the gap. The CDR3 runs 11 residues. The germline CDR1 and CDR2 sequences are LGHNT and FRNRAP. The CDR3 DNA reads as TGTGCTAGTGCCATCGGGGAGACCCAGTACTTC. Translated: CASAIGETQYF.

The chain carries TRBV5-1 and TRBJ1-2; tentatively, D is TRBD1 (5 bases). CDR1 is SGHRS and CDR2 is YFSETQ in the germline V gene. V was clipped by 4 bases and J by 3 bases, with 13 bases between them. The CDR3 is 14 residues long. The CDR3 sequence is CASSARGRYYGYTF. The CDR3 bases are TGCGCCAGCAGCGCCCGGGGCCGTTACTATGGCTACACCTTC.

This clonotype was counted between two and nine times. The chain links TRBV28 to TRBJ1-6, with D perhaps TRBD1 (5 bases). Germline CDR1 is MDHEN and CDR2 is SYDVKM. V was trimmed by 4 bases and J by 10 bases, leaving 23 bases between them. CDR3 size: 17 residues. The CDR3 sequence: CASSSTTDDPKTSPLHF. The CDR3 bases are TGTGCCAGCAGTTCAACGACAGACGATCCTAAGACCTCACCCCTCCACTTT. Full variable domain (missing parts from reference TRBV28 and TRBJ1-6): DVKVTQSSRYLVKRTGEKVFLECVQDMDHENMFWYRQDPGLGLRLIYFSYDVKMKEKGDIPEGYSVSREKKERFSLILESASTNQTSMYLCASSSTTDDPKTSPLHFGNGTRLTVT.

In regard to this clonotype: One end of the junction is discordant with germline, which a read error may explain. The rearrangement joins TRBV6-5 to TRBJ2-3; 7 nucleotides agree with TRBD2. This CDR3 has 15 residues. Germline V gene data show CDR1 as MNHEY and CDR2 as SVGAGI. The CDR3 bases are TGTCCCAGCCGGGGAAGGGAGACTAGCCCAGATACGCAGTATTTT. Protein: CPSRGRETSPDTQYF.

The table lists this clonotype with many counts. The chain is built from TRBV2 and TRBJ2-3, with D unresolved. The V end was cut by 8 bases, the J end by 5 bases, with 5 bases between. Germline V gene data show CDR1 as SNHLY and CDR2 as FYNNEI. CDR3 length: 10 amino acids. CDR3 sequence: CASGLDTQYF. The DNA for the CDR3 is TGTGCCAGCGGATTAGATACGCAGTATTTT.

In its sample, this clonotype was seen many times. J is TRBJ2-3 and V is TRBV10-3; TRBD2 matches 8 bases. CDR1 ENHRY and CDR2 SYGVKD come from the germline V gene. This CDR3 is built from 15 residues. V shed 3 bases and J 2 bases; nucleotides not matched to a gene: 4. The CDR3: CAISEGSGATDTQYF. Here the CDR3 DNA reads TGTGCCATCAGTGAAGGTAGCGGGGCCACAGATACGCAGTATTTT.

A few counts support this clonotype. The rearrangement links TRBV29-1 to TRBJ2-3; 7 nucleotides line up with TRBD2. The V gene end was trimmed by 6 bases and the J gene end by 6 bases; junction bases not matched to a gene: 9. The germline V gene has CDR1 SQVTM and CDR2 ANQGSEA. The CDR3 runs to 13 residues. The CDR3 nucleotides read TGCAGCGTAAGAGGGAGGGCGTACGATACGCAGTATTTT. As protein: CSVRGRAYDTQYF.

This clonotype appeared a few times. The chain links TRBV7-9 to TRBJ1-2; D is perhaps TRBD1 (6 bases). The V end was cut by 1 base, the J end by 3 bases, with 15 bases between. Germline values: CDR1 SEHNR, CDR2 FQNEAQ (reference sequence). The CDR3 runs to 16 residues. CDR3 sequence reads: CASSLGSGGNYYGYTF. CDR3 bases: TGTGCCAGCAGCTTAGGATCTGGGGGCAATTACTATGGCTACACCTTC.

This clonotype showed up just a few times. The genes are TRBV7-2 and TRBJ1-1; weak D call: TRBD1 (5 bases). Between the trimmed V and J ends, which lost 2 bases and 2 bases, there was a span of 9 bases. Germline assignment: CDR1 SGHTA and CDR2 FQGNSA. The CDR3 is 14 amino acids. CDR3 DNA: TGTGCCAGCAGCTTAATGGGGGTTAACACTGAAGCTTTCTTT. Residues: CASSLMGVNTEAFF.

The chain has TRBV18 and TRBJ1-2, with 7 bases aligning to TRBD1. Germline V gene sequence: CDR1 KGHSH, CDR2 LQKENI. The length of the CDR3 is 14 residues. J was trimmed by 4 bases and V by 0 bases; bases with no gene match: 2. CDR3 region: CASSPPAGGYGYTF. The CDR3, as DNA: TGTGCCAGCTCACCACCTGCAGGGGGCTATGGCTACACCTTC.

The sample holds a few counts of this clonotype. The chain carries TRBV10-2 and TRBJ2-1, with TRBD2 matching 12 bases. The V and J ends lost 1 base and 7 bases, in that order; junction bases with no gene match: 5. This CDR3 is 16 amino acids long. The germline V gene encodes CDR1 WSHSY and CDR2 SAAADI. CDR3 sequence reads: CASSEFWTSGANEQFF. The CDR3 DNA reads as TGCGCCAGCAGTGAGTTCTGGACTAGCGGGGCTAATGAGCAGTTCTTC.

The chain recombines TRBV2 with TRBJ2-1, with 11 bases aligning to TRBD2. V was pared by 7 bases and J by 8 bases, with 7 bases of the junction left unmatched. Germline V gene data show CDR1 as SNHLY and CDR2 as FYNNEI. This CDR3 spans 14 amino acids. Here the CDR3 reads CASKQLAGVDEQFF. The CDR3 region has the DNA TGTGCCAGCAAGCAACTAGCGGGAGTGGATGAGCAGTTCTTC. The whole variable domain, remainder taken from reference TRBV2 and TRBJ2-1, is EPEVTQTPSHQVTQMGQEVILRCVPISNHLYFYWYRQILGQKVEFLVSFYNNEISEKSEIFDDQFSVERPDGSNFTLKIRSTKLEDSAMYFCASKQLAGVDEQFFGPGTRLTVL.

There are a few counts of this clonotype. This chain connects TRBV5-4 to TRBJ2-5, with 8 bases matching TRBD2. V shed 4 bases and J 2 bases; nucleotides not matched to a gene: 4. This CDR3 region has 14 residues. The germline V gene has CDR1 SGHNT and CDR2 YYREEE (reference sequence). DNA for the CDR3: TGTGCCAGCAGCATACTAGCGGCACAAGAGACCCAGTACTTC. The encoded protein is CASSILAAQETQYF.

V usage is TRBV6-2 or TRBV6-3 and J usage is TRBJ2-7; TRBD1 matches 9 bases. This CDR3 contains 15 residues. Germline V gene sequence: CDR1 MNHEY, CDR2 SVGEGT. V was pared by 8 bases and J by 6 bases, with 14 bases of the junction left unmatched. The CDR3 sequence: CASSIRPGTGSEQYF. CDR3 DNA sequence: TGTGCCAGCTCGATCCGTCCCGGGACAGGGTCCGAGCAGTACTTC.

The chain employs TRBV5-6 and TRBJ2-5; no clear D gene. CDR3 size: 16 residues. Germline lookup yields CDR1 SGHDT and CDR2 YYEEEE. V was cut by 0 bases and J by 5 bases, with 17 bases left in between. In DNA form, the CDR3 reads TGTGCCAGCAGCTTGGCCTATACCCGAATGGAGGAGACCCAGTACTTC. Amino acids: CASSLAYTRMEETQYF.

This chain links TRBV14 with TRBJ2-5, with D perhaps matching TRBD2 (6 bases). V was clipped by 6 bases and J by 4 bases, with 12 bases between them. Germline V gene sequence: CDR1 SGHDN, CDR2 FVKESK. The CDR3 has 13 residues. The DNA for the CDR3 is TGTGCCAGCAGGATGCGGGGCTCAGAGACCCAGTACTTC. Protein sequence: CASRMRGSETQYF.